This entry features one T cell receptor (beta chain) sequence. Its antigen is as yet unknown. In the PCR, 60 Vbeta and 13 Jbeta primers were used. Using immunoSEQ multiplex PCR, the repertoire was profiled, and TCRdb retains in-frame clones only, with some absent. The sample shows about 160,000 clones, approximately 79% of them seen only once. Germline V gives CDR1 SGHNT, CDR2 YYREEE (reference sequence). The CDR3 sequence is 14 residues long. After removal of 0 bases from V and 3 bases from J, the junction contained 0 bases not matched to a gene. The sample belongs to a study of cytomegalovirus exposure and HLA in healthy donors. Turning to the study itself: Early release data held 75 million to 90 million unique TCRs from HLA-typed donors.

Study results and caveats: Later analysis placed DRB1 highest and HLA-C lowest in TCR association rates, which differed by HLA locus.

The chain uses TRBV5-4 and TRBJ2-1; 7 bases are shared with TRBD2. The sequencing input was PBMCs. The TCR comes from a man between 60 and 70 years old in good health and CMV-seronegative. CDR3 DNA sequence: TGTGCCAGCAGCTTGGTAGCGGGCTACAATGAGCAGTTCTTC. This sequence encodes CASSLVAGYNEQFF.